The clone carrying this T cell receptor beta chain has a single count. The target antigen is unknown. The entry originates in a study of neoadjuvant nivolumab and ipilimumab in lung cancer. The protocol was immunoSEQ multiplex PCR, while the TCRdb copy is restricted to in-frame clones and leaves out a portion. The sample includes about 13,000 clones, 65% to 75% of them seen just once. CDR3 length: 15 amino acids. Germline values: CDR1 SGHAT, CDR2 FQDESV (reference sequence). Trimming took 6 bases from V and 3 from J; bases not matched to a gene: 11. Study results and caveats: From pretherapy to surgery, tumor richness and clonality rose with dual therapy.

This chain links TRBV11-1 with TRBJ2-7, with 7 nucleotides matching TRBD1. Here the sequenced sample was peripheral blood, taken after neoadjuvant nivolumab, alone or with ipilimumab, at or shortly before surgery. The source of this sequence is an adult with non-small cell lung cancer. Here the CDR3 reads CASSLTRDRLYEQYF. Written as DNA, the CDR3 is TGTGCCAGCAGTTTGACTCGGGACAGACTCTACGAGCAGTACTTC.